This T cell receptor (beta chain) is drawn from a study of a mutant IDH1 vaccine in newly diagnosed glioma. Study at large: Scheduled for weeks 1, 3, 5, 7, 11, 15, 19 and 23, eight vaccinations were given to patients. Earlier therapy was either radiotherapy, temozolomide, or both, and most got both. Overall study results and limits: Pseudoprogression appeared unlinked to shifts in leading peripheral T cell clonotypes. In around 93% of patients, immune responses induced by the vaccine occurred.

Germline V gives CDR1 SGHAT, CDR2 FQNNGV. The CDR3 length is 15 residues. V lost 5 bases and J lost 1, with 14 bases in between. Specified time point: week 23, last vaccination. Every single dose of the vaccine, 300 ug of mutant IDH1 20-mer peptide, came with topical imiquimod. In its sample, this clone was seen many times. Its matching antigen is unknown. Sequencing was performed with immunoSEQ multiplex PCR; in TCRdb, only in-frame clones are kept and a portion is missing. Of tens of thousands of clones in the sample, roughly three quarters were seen once. The chain links TRBV11-2 to TRBJ1-1; D not resolved. This receptor was taken from a woman aged 40 to 49 with glioma. Some clones in this sample may be carry-over from other donors' samples. This material consisted of PBMCs, taken from a glioma patient whose treatment included an IDH1 peptide vaccine. Here the CDR3 DNA reads TGTGCCAGCAGCCCCTTGCCGGGAGCGAACACTGAAGCTTTCTTT. This translates into CASSPLPGANTEAFF.